This T cell receptor (beta chain) was found in a study of Tregs in tolerant kidney transplant recipients. Study overall: Mixed chimerism was transient after nonmyeloablative marrow transplants from related graft donors.

Study results and caveats: Activated donor B cell expansion appeared to reveal the most relevant donor-specific TCRbeta repertoire.

Regarding this clone: The antigen is not known.

Using immunoSEQ multiplex PCR, the repertoire was profiled, and TCRdb retains in-frame clones only, with some absent. Among roughly 69,000 clones, roughly nine tenths were seen once, and the ten largest hold roughly 0.4%. Here the sequenced sample was CD4+ T cells from blood, taken before the transplant. This clonotype was obtained from a human donor who received a combined kidney and bone marrow transplant.

CDR3 in amino acids: CASSLNSGSRDEQFF. The CDR3 DNA sequence: TGTGCCAGCTCACTGAATAGCGGGAGTAGGGATGAGCAGTTCTTC. The chain joins TRBV18 to TRBJ2-1; TRBD2 matches 9 bases. This CDR3 spans 15 amino acids. In germline, CDR1 is KGHSH, CDR2 LQKENI. The V segment lost 4 bases and the J segment 8 bases; nucleotides outside the gene matches: 9. Full variable domain (rest looked up from reference TRBV18 and TRBJ2-1): NAGVMQNPRHLVRRRGQEARLRCSPMKGHSHVYWYRQLPEEGLKFMVYLQKENIIDESGMPKERFSAEFPKEGPSILRIQQVVRGDSAAYFCASSLNSGSRDEQFFGPGTRLTVL.